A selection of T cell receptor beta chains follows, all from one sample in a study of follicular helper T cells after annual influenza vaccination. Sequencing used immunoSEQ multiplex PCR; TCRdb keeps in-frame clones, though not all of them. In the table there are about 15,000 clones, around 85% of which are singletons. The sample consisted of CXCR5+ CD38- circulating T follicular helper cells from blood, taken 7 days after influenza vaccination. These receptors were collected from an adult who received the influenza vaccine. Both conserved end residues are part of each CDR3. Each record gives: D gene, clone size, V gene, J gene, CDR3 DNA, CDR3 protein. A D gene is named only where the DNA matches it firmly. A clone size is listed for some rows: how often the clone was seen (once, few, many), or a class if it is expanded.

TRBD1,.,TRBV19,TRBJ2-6,TGTGCCAGTAGTATATCCGAGCTCGACAGGGGTGGGTCTGGGGCCAACGTCCTGACTTTC,CASSISELDRGGSGANVLTF
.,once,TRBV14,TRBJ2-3,TGTGCCAGCAGCCTCCAGGTAGTAGATACGCAGTATTTT,CASSLQVVDTQYF
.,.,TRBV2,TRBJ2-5,TGTGCCAGCAGTAAGGCGGTCGAGACCCAGTACTTC,CASSKAVETQYF
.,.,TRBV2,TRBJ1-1,TGTGCCAGCAGTGTGGGGGAGGGCACTGAAGCTTTCTTT,CASSVGEGTEAFF
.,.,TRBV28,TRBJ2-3,TGTGCCAGCAGTTTTCTCGCAGATACGCAGTATTTT,CASSFLADTQYF
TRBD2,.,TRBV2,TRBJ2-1,TGTGCCAGCAAGCGGGGGTTTGGGGATGAGCAGTTCTTC,CASKRGFGDEQFF
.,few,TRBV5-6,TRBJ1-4,TGTGCCAGCAGCACCTTGACAGATCGGCCGGCTAATGAAAAACTGTTTTTT,CASSTLTDRPANEKLFF
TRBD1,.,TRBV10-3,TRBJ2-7,TGTGCCATCAGTCCGGACAGGGTGGACGAGCAGTACTTC,CAISPDRVDEQYF
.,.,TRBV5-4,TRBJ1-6,TGTGCCAGCAGCCCGGACAGAAACCTCAATTCACCCCTCCACTTT,CASSPDRNLNSPLHF
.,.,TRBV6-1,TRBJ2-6,TGTGCCAGCCGCCCAGGGACTGGGGCCAACGTCCTGACTTTC,CASRPGTGANVLTF
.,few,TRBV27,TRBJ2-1,TGTGCCAGCAGTTTACGGCAGGCCAATGAGCAGTTCTTC,CASSLRQANEQFF
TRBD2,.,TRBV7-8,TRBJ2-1,TGTGCCAGCAGCTTGAAGGGAGCGACTAGCGGGAGTATGTACAATGAGCAGTTCTTC,CASSLKGATSGSMYNEQFF
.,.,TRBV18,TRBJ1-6,TGTGCCAGCTCACCCCCGGGAGGGGGGAATTCACCCCTCCACTTT,CASSPPGGGNSPLHF
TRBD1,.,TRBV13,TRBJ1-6,TGTGCCAGCAGCTTGGGGACAGTAAAGTCACCCCTCCACTTT,CASSLGTVKSPLHF
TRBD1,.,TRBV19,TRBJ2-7,TGTGCCAGTAGTATCGGACAGGGTGTCGAGCAGTACTTC,CASSIGQGVEQYF
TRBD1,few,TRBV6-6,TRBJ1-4,TGTGCCAGCAGTGGACAGGGGGGGGCTAATGAAAAACTGTTTTTT,CASSGQGGANEKLFF
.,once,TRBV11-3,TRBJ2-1,TGTGCCAGCAGCTTAGACCGTTACTCCTACAATGAGCAGTTCTTC,CASSLDRYSYNEQFF
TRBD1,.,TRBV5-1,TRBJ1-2,TGCGCCAGCAGTGCTCAGGGGACAGGGGTTCATGGCTACACCTTC,CASSAQGTGVHGYTF
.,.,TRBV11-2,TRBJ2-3,TGTGCCAGCAGCTTACAGGGGGGTACGCAGTATTTT,CASSLQGGTQYF
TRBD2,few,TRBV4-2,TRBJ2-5,TGTGCCAGCAGCCAAGAGGGACTAGAAGAGACCCAGTACTTC,CASSQEGLEETQYF
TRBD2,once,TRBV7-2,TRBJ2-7,TGTGCCAGCAGCTTGGCTAGCGGGCCAAGCTCCTACGAGCAGTACTTC,CASSLASGPSSYEQYF
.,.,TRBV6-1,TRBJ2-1,TGTGCCAGCAGTGGCTCGGGAAATGAGCAGTTCTTC,CASSGSGNEQFF
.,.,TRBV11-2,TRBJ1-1,TGTGCCAGCAGCTCCCCTAGAACACTGCACACTGAAGCTTTCTTT,CASSSPRTLHTEAFF
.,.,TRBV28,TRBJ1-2,TGTGCCAGCAGTCGCCCTCCCCAGAGAGGGTCCTATGGCTACACCTTC,CASSRPPQRGSYGYTF
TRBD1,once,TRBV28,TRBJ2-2,TGTGCCAGCAGTCAATTGACAGGGGACACCGGGGAGCTGTTTTTT,CASSQLTGDTGELFF
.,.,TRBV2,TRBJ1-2,TGTGCCAGCAGTGCTAGCGGGGTGGGAGGCTACACCTTC,CASSASGVGGYTF
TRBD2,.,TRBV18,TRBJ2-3,TGTGCCAGCTCACCACCTATTGGCGGGAGGGCCGCAGATACGCAGTATTTT,CASSPPIGGRAADTQYF
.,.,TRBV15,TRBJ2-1,TGTGCCACCAGCAGAGATCAGGCTATTTACAATGAGCAGTTCTTC,CATSRDQAIYNEQFF
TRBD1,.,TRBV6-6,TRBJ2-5,TGTGCCAGCAGTCCCGGGACAGGGGGCCTGGAGACCCAGTACTTC,CASSPGTGGLETQYF
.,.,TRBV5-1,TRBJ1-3,TGCGCCAGCAGCTTGGACATCCCCTCTGGAAACACCATATATTTT,CASSLDIPSGNTIYF
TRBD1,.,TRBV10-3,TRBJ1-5,TGTGCCATCAGTGAGTCCCGGACAGGGGATTCCATCAATCAGCCCCAGCATTTT,CAISESRTGDSINQPQHF
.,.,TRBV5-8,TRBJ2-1,TGTGCCAGCAGCCCGCGGGATGAGCAGTTCTTC,CASSPRDEQFF
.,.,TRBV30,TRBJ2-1,TGTGCCTGGAGTGTACGGGGGAGGATTCTATACAATGAGCAGTTCTTC,CAWSVRGRILYNEQFF
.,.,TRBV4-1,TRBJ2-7,TGCGCCAGCAGCCAGTGGCCGGCAGGGGGGTCCTACGAGCAGTACTTC,CASSQWPAGGSYEQYF
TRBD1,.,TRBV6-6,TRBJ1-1,TGTGCCAGCAGTTATCCCGGACAGGTAACGCCAGAAGCTTTCTTT,CASSYPGQVTPEAFF
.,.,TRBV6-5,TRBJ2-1,TGTGCCAGCAGTCCGCAGGGTCCCTACAATGAGCAGTTCTTC,CASSPQGPYNEQFF
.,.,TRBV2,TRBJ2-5,TGTGCCAGCATGATGCAGGGAATTGAGACCCAGTACTTC,CASMMQGIETQYF
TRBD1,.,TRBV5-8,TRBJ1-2,TGTGCCAGCAGCGATCGGGACAGTTTTTACGGCTACACCTTC,CASSDRDSFYGYTF
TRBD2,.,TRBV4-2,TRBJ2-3,TGTGCCAGCAGCCAAGCCGGGACTACTAGCACAGATACGCAGTATTTT,CASSQAGTTSTDTQYF
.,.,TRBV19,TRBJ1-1,TGTGCCAGTAGCCTCGCAGGTATCGCTGAAGCTTTCTTT,CASSLAGIAEAFF
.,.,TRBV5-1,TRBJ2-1,TGCGCCAGCAGCTCCTCTCCGGTGCTAGGTGAGCAGTTCTTC,CASSSSPVLGEQFF
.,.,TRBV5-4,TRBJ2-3,TGTGCCAGCAGCCCCAGGGGAGGGACAGATACGCAGTATTTT,CASSPRGGTDTQYF
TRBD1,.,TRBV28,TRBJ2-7,TGTGCCAGCAGTTACCGCCTAACAGGGGGCTCCTACGAGCAGTACTTC,CASSYRLTGGSYEQYF
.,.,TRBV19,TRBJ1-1,TGTGCCAGTACACTTGAAGCCCGCCCGAACACTGAAGCTTTCTTT,CASTLEARPNTEAFF
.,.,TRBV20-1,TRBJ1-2,TGCAGGCCCGCGCGGGGGAATGGCTACACCTTC,CRPARGNGYTF